This T cell receptor (beta chain) was identified during a study of blood T cell repertoires in COVID-19 (dated by TCRdb to 2018 to 2021). General notes on the study: The collaborator samples originated in the United States, Italy and Spain and spanned the acute and convalescent phases of COVID-19. Samples were obtained from the ongoing ImmuneRACE study (first 160 participants) and from about 1,300 subjects provided by 6 global collaborators. The repertoires were released in a freely available public database intended as a resource for research on the immune response to SARS-CoV-2. The sample metadata nearly always contained a de-identified subject ID, COVID-19 status, age in years and sex. Subjects who had been exposed to COVID-19, were actively infected with it, or had recovered from it provided the deeply sampled blood TCRbeta repertoires that made up the dataset. The prospective study material was composed of cDNA or gDNA derived from T cells, B-cell-depleted T cells, or PBMCs. Where available, HLA class I and class II types were obtained from metadata supplied by the sample provider rather than from assay-based typing.

Collaborating institutions collected whole blood in K2EDTA tubes following their own protocols. For TCRbeta analysis, collaborators shipped samples in one of three forms: frozen whole blood, isolated PBMCs, or DNA extracted from either of those sample types. TCRbeta CDR3 regions were amplified from genomic DNA by means of the immunoSEQ Assay, a bias-controlled multiplex PCR. The paper's data handling went like this. The number of nucleated cells in each sample was estimated from the amplification of reference gene primers within the assay. Sequence reads were collapsed and filtered to measure the absolute abundance of every unique TCRbeta CDR3 rearrangement. For each sample, productive Simpson clonality was calculated as the square root of Simpson's diversity index over productive rearrangements. The table comes from immuneACCESS by way of TCRdb, which keeps in-frame sequences with V and J called. Part of the clones is missing from these tables; in studies checked, under half for an unresolved V gene and the rest for unknown reasons. From that table come the V and J calls and clone size; the DNA was used to work out D and trimming. For this sample there are 100,000 or so clones; about 82% appear just once. About an eighth of the sample goes to the ten largest clones.

Comment on this clone: This clone's antigen is unknown. Base qualities are not recorded, but no much larger clone differs from it by a single base.

Study-level results and caveats: How much clinical and demographic metadata was included differed by source and by participant, and the metadata was provided uncurated.

Including the terminal cysteine and phenylalanine, the CDR3 comprises 15 residues. Kept here is only the CDR3 DNA, which spans 45 bases and is read in frame from base 1. At the junction V is shortened by 3 bases and J by 2 bases, with 13 bases in between. CDR1 is given as SNHLY and CDR2 as FYNNEI, both from the germline V gene. The receptor was isolated from a woman between 55 and 75 years old in a cohort sampled during active or convalescent COVID-19. The sequence links TRBV2 to TRBJ1-2, with the D gene not confidently named. Sequencing was carried out using peripheral blood. The DNA sequence is as follows: TGTGCCAGCAGTGACGGAGGGTCGGGAAACTATGGCTACACCTTC. Translated, it gives CASSDGGSGNYGYTF.